The 4 T cell receptor beta chains reported below all come from one sample, sequenced in a study of blood T cell repertoires in COVID-19. Profiled with immunoSEQ multiplex PCR; TCRdb holds only in-frame clones, not every one. The sample includes 20,000 to 30,000 clones, 92% seen only once; the top ten take more than 30%. The specimen sequenced was peripheral blood. These receptors all come from a man in his sixties or seventies with active COVID-19.

The chain links TRBV14 to TRBJ2-7; possibly TRBD2 for D (5 bases). Germline V gene lookup returns CDR1 SGHDN and CDR2 FVKESK. The CDR3 runs to 15 residues. The V and J ends lost 0 bases and 4 bases respectively, with 13 bases between them. CDR3 residues: CASSQDLRPGYEQYF. The CDR3 DNA reads TGTGCCAGCAGCCAAGATTTGAGGCCGGGGTACGAGCAGTACTTC.

The sample holds one count of this clone. This chain joins TRBV5-1 and TRBJ2-1, with D possibly TRBD2 on 5 matching bases. This CDR3 has 15 residues. Germline values: CDR1 SGHRS, CDR2 YFSETQ. The ends were cut back, 4 bases at V and 6 bases at J, with 17 bases in the middle. The CDR3 region has the DNA TGCGCCAGCAGCCCTCTAGCCTTCCTCGCCAATGAGCAGTTCTTC. Its protein product is CASSPLAFLANEQFF.

The V gene is TRBV9, the J gene TRBJ2-7; perhaps TRBD1 as D (5 bases). Germline V gene lookup returns CDR1 SGDLS and CDR2 YYNGEE. V shed 0 bases and J shed 2 bases, with 12 bases lying between them. The length of the CDR3 is 15 residues. CDR3 in DNA: TGTGCCAGCAGCGTAGAAGGTCAGGGTACCTACGAGCAGTACTTC. Its translation: CASSVEGQGTYEQYF.

This sequence joins TRBV6-2 or TRBV6-3 and TRBJ1-1, with D unclear. CDR3 length: 12 amino acids. V gave up 6 bases and J gave up 6 bases, with 11 bases separating them. Germline V CDR1 and CDR2: MNHEY, SVGEGT. CDR3 in amino acids: CASSHKGAEAFF. CDR3 sequence (DNA): TGTGCCAGCAGCCACAAGGGAGCTGAAGCTTTCTTT.